This entry concerns a single T cell receptor beta chain. This sample is drawn from a study of blood T cell repertoires in COVID-19. Original processing methods: Estimation of nucleated cell counts relied on the amplification of reference gene primers. Profiling relied on immunoSEQ multiplex PCR, and the TCRdb table lists in-frame clones only, not all of them. From that table come the V and J calls and clone size; the DNA was used to work out D and trimming. Of fewer than 250,000 clones listed, around four fifths are singletons. The CDR3 loop spans 12 amino acids. CDR1 GTSNPN and CDR2 SVGIG come from the germline V gene (reference sequence).

This chain joins TRBV30 and TRBJ2-5, with D perhaps TRBD2 (6 bases). The source of this sequence is a woman in her sixties with active or convalescent COVID-19. The specimen was peripheral blood. CDR3: CALSGLGETQYF. The CDR3 DNA follows: TGTGCTCTGTCGGGACTCGGGGAGACCCAGTACTTC. Full variable domain (rest looked up from reference TRBV30 and TRBJ2-5): SQTIHQWPATLVQPVGSPLSLECTVEGTSNPNLYWYRQAAGRGLQLLFYSVGIGQISSEVPQNLSASRPQDRQFILSSKKLLLSDSGFYLCALSGLGETQYFGPGTRLLVL.